These 4 T cell receptor beta chains were all obtained from the same sample, sequenced in a study of blood T cell repertoires in COVID-19 (dated by TCRdb to 2020 to 2021). The method behind the library was the immunoSEQ multiplex PCR assay. TCRdb provides this immuneACCESS table in a form limited to in-frame rearrangements. Some clones are lacking; in checked studies, under half of them reflect an unresolved V gene, and why the rest are absent is not known. This sample has almost 250,000 clones in its table, and 65% to 90% of those were observed once. The ten largest make up about 8.2% of the sample. The sequenced material came from PBMCs or T cells enriched from blood (not recorded which). The receptors stem from a woman aged 50 to 60 with acute COVID-19.

The V gene is TRBV18, the J gene TRBJ1-5, with D tentatively TRBD1 (5 bases). This CDR3 is built from 14 residues. Per the germline V gene, CDR1 is KGHSH and CDR2 is LQKENI. With 2 bases removed from V and 2 bases from J, the gap between germline ends came to 7 bases. In DNA form, the CDR3 reads TGTGCCAGCTCACCATGGGGGGGCAATCAGCCCCAGCATTTT. Translated: CASSPWGGNQPQHF.

This clone has only a few counts. The V gene is TRBV3-1 (or the pseudogene TRBV3-2), the J gene TRBJ1-2; weak D call: TRBD1 (5 bases). The CDR3 spans 11 residues. Deletions cut 11 bases from V and 14 bases from J, with 21 bases between. CDR1 is LGHDT, CDR2 YNNKEL, per germline (reference sequence). CDR3 region: CAHGAGLLMTF. For the CDR3, the DNA is TGTGCCCATGGGGCAGGTTTATTGATGACCTTC.

The genes are TRBV10-1 and TRBJ1-2; D is possibly TRBD1 (5 bases). Germline-derived CDR1 and CDR2 are WNHNN and SYGVQD (reference sequence). CDR3 size: 12 residues. V shed 3 bases and J shed 4 bases, with 6 bases lying between them. CDR3 sequence: CASSDRAYGYTF. CDR3 DNA sequence: TGCGCCAGCAGTGACAGGGCCTATGGCTACACCTTC.

This chain connects TRBV2 to TRBJ1-1; perhaps TRBD1 as D (5 bases). Germline V lookup: CDR1 SNHLY, CDR2 FYNNEI. The CDR3 sequence is 15 residues long. Trimming took 6 bases from V and 5 from J, leaving 19 bases between them. The CDR3 bases are TGTGCCAGCAGCGCATCTCTTGGGGCGAAAACTGAAGCTTTCTTT. This encodes CASSASLGAKTEAFF. The variable domain in full, with the rest retrieved from reference TRBV2 and TRBJ1-1, is EPEVTQTPSHQVTQMGQEVILRCVPISNHLYFYWYRQILGQKVEFLVSFYNNEISEKSEIFDDQFSVERPDGSNFTLKIRSTKLEDSAMYFCASSASLGAKTEAFFGQGTRLTVV.